What follows describes a single TCR beta chain. No cognate antigen has been identified for it. No base quality values were provided; no much bigger clone lies one nucleotide off. The cohort consisted of some 730 healthy bone marrow donors. All cohort members were sampled while nominally healthy, although unrecorded immune exposures were likely present. The donor was CMV seronegative and was included in the group of about 350 seronegative cohort members. A peripheral blood sample was provided by each donor, and peripheral blood mononuclear cells were used for TCR beta sequencing. Genomic DNA was extracted from the blood cell samples with the Qiagen DNeasy Blood Extraction Kit. This sample is drawn from a study of cytomegalovirus exposure and HLA in healthy donors (dated by TCRdb to the late 2010s). About the full investigation: In an earlier analysis of under 600 of the donors, approximately 260 Gb of sequence data and 100 million or so unique TCR beta sequences from 150 million to 200 million T cells were reported. Class I and class II HLA loci were covered by the typing at four-digit resolution. All discovery cohort repertoires had been generated using a single sequencing platform. An early release that covered around 590 HLA-typed donors contained approximately 300 gigabases of sequencing data and tens of millions of unique TCR sequences. Besides the first cohort of 550 to 750 subjects, a separate validation cohort made up of over 95 different subjects was used. Using immunosequencing, the study profiled T cell repertoires from roughly 650 subjects and related those repertoires to cytomegalovirus serostatus. The aim of the study was to test whether cataloging public T cell receptors could identify signatures of past pathogen exposure. Of the roughly 400 genotyped donors, over 80% were placed in the genetic ancestry cluster associated with self-reported Caucasian donors. Across approximately 400 genotyped donors of the cohort, an average of roughly 200,000 unique TCR beta nucleotide sequences per donor were sequenced, and around 20% of those sequences were non-productive. High-throughput TCR immunosequencing, statistical association of individual TCRs with disease status, and machine learning were combined to predict cytomegalovirus infection status. A later analysis re-examined previously published TCR beta repertoires from more than 550 donors and added high-resolution HLA genotyping to investigate patterns of TCR occurrence. Donor age, sex, ethnicity and CMV serostatus were compiled together with the repertoire data. Because of strong linkage in the cohort, roughly five DR-DQ haplotypes were treated as single units for association and clustering. Rather than drawing on any new phenotypic data, the later analysis identified candidate immune exposures from TCR beta sequences and the way those sequences occurred across donors. An earlier analysis of 500 to 750 of the donors applied high-throughput TCR beta sequencing to assess whether each TCR beta V gene segment acted as functional or pseudogenic. A later genetic analysis used genome-wide SNP genotypes for 398 of the 666 donors, treating that subset as a discovery cohort. Typing coverage differed by locus: A, B, C, DRB1 and DQB1 were typed in about 620-640 donors, DQA1 in about 500, DPA1 in some 570, and DPB1 in just under 480.

The paper's findings and limits, for the study overall: Only TCR beta chains were sequenced in this cohort, and the absence of alpha or paired-chain data limited detectable features. In both the original and validation cohorts, the classifier was reported to diagnose cytomegalovirus status with high specificity and sensitivity. A group of highly shared sequence variants was considered likely to be a technical artifact of the sequencing pipeline. While some public TCRs were present in many individuals, most TCR sequences turned up only very rarely across donors. Some IMGT-functional V segments, including TRBV6-2 and TRBV6-3, could not be distinguished by the 87-base-pair reads and were therefore excluded. A further reported finding was that TCR beta sequences accurately predicted the HLA-A and HLA-B alleles for most subjects in the first cohort. In a later genetic analysis, fewer N-insertions in productive TCRs were reported among donors in an Asian-associated ancestry cluster than the approximately 670-donor mean. The study gave a list of under 200 TCR beta chains associated with cytomegalovirus. Because some donors lacked HLA typing at each locus, the association tests relied only on the typed subset. It was suggested by the authors that the approach could potentially be generalized to other disease states and immunological phenotypes. Correlated functional status among segregating V segments might be attributable to linkage disequilibrium, but an unknown experimental factor could not be ruled out. According to a later analysis, TCR association rates differed among HLA loci, with DRB1 alleles showing the most associated TCRs and HLA-C alleles showing the fewest. A later analysis found that most CMV-associated TCR beta chains appeared HLA-restricted, with HLA associations seemingly driven largely by CMV exposure. A few of the identified cytomegalovirus-associated TCR beta chains were confirmed in vitro to be specific for cytomegalovirus antigens. Because counts were too low, some 17 rarely observed V segments, including chromosome 9 orphons, were left out of the earlier analysis of several hundred of the donors. A later analysis associated some 17,000 TCR beta sequences with specific HLA alleles at a false discovery rate of 0.05. Broadly in line with IMGT annotations, most TCR beta V segments showed up in productive rearrangements about 90% or about 30% of the time in an earlier analysis of approximately 600 of the donors. Roughly uniform sequencing depth across donors was assumed in presence/absence analyses, although this assumption may not hold. Immune exposure information for the cohort was limited to CMV serostatus. In a later genetic analysis, a missense DCLRE1C variant was associated with V-gene and J-gene trimming of TCR beta chains, and the association was replicated in an independent cohort. A later analysis reported that several top co-occurrence clusters appeared linked to parvovirus B19, influenza, CMV and Epstein-Barr virus. In a later analysis, HLA-associated TCR beta chains showed more clonal expansion and lower generation probabilities than non-associated chains that were equally common. Strong co-occurrence of HLA alleles, especially DR and DQ, made assigning TCR associations to individual alleles difficult.

The cysteine opens and the phenylalanine closes a CDR3 of 14 amino acids. Left in the record is the CDR3 DNA by itself, 42 bases read in frame from the first base. V was cut back by 1 base and J by 1 base, leaving a gap of 8 bases between them. CDR1 and CDR2 were assigned from the germline V gene (reference sequence) as SGHAT and FQDESV. Library creation used the immunoSEQ multiplex PCR assay. For the multiplex PCR, a mixture combining 60 forward primers for TCR Vbeta segments and 13 reverse primers for TCR Jbeta segments was used. Amplification of the CDR3 region of rearranged TCR beta genes was performed with a multiplex PCR assay on genomic DNA. On the Illumina HiSeq System, the amplified TCR beta libraries were sequenced as 87-base-pair reads. As for the original processing: A later analysis counted tens of millions of unique TCR beta chains across the 700 or so repertoires, and roughly 10 million of these chains were shared by at least two donors. Raw reads were error-corrected and collapsed into unique sequences by a nearest-neighbor algorithm in which closely related sequences were merged to remove PCR and sequencing errors. V, D and J gene segments were assigned by aligning CDR3 sequences to IMGT reference sequences. Each retained sequence needed at least a six-nucleotide match to both a V gene segment and a J gene segment. Rearrangements were called productive when the CDR3 lacked stop codons and stayed in frame with V and J; all others were non-productive. CDR3 was defined by IMGT convention, running from the second conserved V-encoded cysteine to the conserved J-encoded phenylalanine. Sequences without an unambiguous match to a single V gene segment were excluded from the earlier analysis of about 630 of the donors. An earlier analysis of 500 to 700 of the donors classified V segments as functional when productive rearrangements were above 56.7% and as segregating when the standard deviation between donors was above 5%. A statistical classification framework was built for diagnosing cytomegalovirus status from the catalog of TCR beta chain sequences. In a later analysis, V and J genes were assigned by comparing TCR nucleotide sequences against IMGT/GENE-DB human TR gene sequences. A later analysis assigned CDR3 sequences and most-parsimonious VDJ recombination scenarios with the TCRdist pipeline. In a later analysis, each TCR beta chain was defined by its CDR3 amino acid sequence together with its V-gene family, and reads lacking a unique V-gene family were excluded. To address suspected cross-contamination and a sequencing artifact, a later analysis removed 550 to 750 highly shared, low-generation-probability nucleotide sequences. In a later analysis, a clonal expansion index was calculated for each public chain from normalized within-repertoire ranks of inferred template counts. A later analysis computed generation probabilities with a VDJ recombination model fitted to out-of-frame rearrangements, and checked the results against IGoR. Hypergeometric tests were used in a later analysis to score TCR-TCR, TCR-HLA and TCR-CMV co-occurrence, with a repertoire-size bias correction applied to the TCR pairs. A later analysis estimated false discovery rates by permuting HLA or CMV assignments 20 times. In a later analysis, co-occurring TCRs were grouped with DBSCAN, and TCRdist sequence similarity was added when clustering was performed within HLA-allele-positive subsets. Repertoires with fewer than 30,000 or more than 120,000 public chains were left out of co-occurrence clustering, as were several repertoires with anomalous nucleotide sharing. TCRdb holds this immuneACCESS table with in-frame rearrangements only. Some clones are missing; in checked studies, unresolved V genes explain under half, and the rest has no known cause. V, J and clone size reflect that table, while D and trimming were determined from the DNA. The sample table holds approximately 170,000 clones, of which roughly 84% were seen once. The top ten clones comprise more than 1% of the sample.

Here the chain combines TRBV11-1 and TRBJ2-7; 5 matching bases give a weak D call of TRBD1. The source is a boy aged 2 to 10 in good health and CMV-seronegative. The sample was PBMCs. The bases are TGTGCCAGCAGCTTAGGGACATTGTCCTACGAGCAGTACTTC. The translation is CASSLGTLSYEQYF.